This record concerns one T cell receptor beta chain sequence. The data belong to a study of blood T cells in healthy people across ages. Germline loops: CDR1 LNHDA, CDR2 SQIVND (reference sequence). The CDR3 is made up of 16 amino acids. Trimming removed 5 bases from V and 5 bases from J, with 19 bases in between. It was with a sample-barcoded 5' primer and a J-beta primer mix that a second PCR of roughly 7 to 11 cycles was run. TCRdb redid the calling of the 5' RACE reads with MiXCR, one entry per CDR3 protein. Among about 670,000 distinct CDR3 sequences listed, about 51% were seen once. The TCR sequence derives from a woman older than 75 in good health. This rearrangement joins TRBV19 to TRBJ2-1, with D possibly matching TRBD2 (6 bases). The sequenced material came from blood. The CDR3 DNA follows: TGTGCCAGTAGTCCACGGGGGAGCCCCCTACACAATGAGCAGTTCTTC. Protein product: CASSPRGSPLHNEQFF.